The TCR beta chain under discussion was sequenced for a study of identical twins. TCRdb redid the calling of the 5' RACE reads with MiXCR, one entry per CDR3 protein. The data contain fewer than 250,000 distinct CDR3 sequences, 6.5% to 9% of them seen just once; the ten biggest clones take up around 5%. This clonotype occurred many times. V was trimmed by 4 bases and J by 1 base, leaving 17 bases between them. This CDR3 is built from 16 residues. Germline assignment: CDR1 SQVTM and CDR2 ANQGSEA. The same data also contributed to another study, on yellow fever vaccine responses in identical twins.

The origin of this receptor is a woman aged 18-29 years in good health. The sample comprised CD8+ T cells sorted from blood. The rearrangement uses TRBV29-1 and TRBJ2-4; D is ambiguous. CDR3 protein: CSVASAANRAKNIQYF. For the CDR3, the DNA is TGCAGCGTTGCCTCCGCGGCAAATCGCGCCAAAAACATTCAGTACTTC.